Listed below are T cell receptor beta chains from one sample, sequenced in a study of preoperative IRX-2 immunotherapy in early breast cancer. TCRdb's copy holds only in-frame clones and misses some; the assay was immunoSEQ multiplex PCR. The sample comprises about 23,000 clones, 80% to 90% of which are singletons, and 9% to 10% rests with the top ten. The starting material was tumor tissue, obtained after IRX-2 immunotherapy. These receptors all come from a human donor with breast cancer. Both conserved end residues are part of each CDR3. The D gene is left open where the match is weak. Some rows have no size entry. The others give once, few or many, or a class for an expanded clone.

D	length	V	J	size	DNA	CDR3
.	17	TRBV2	TRBJ2-7	.	TGTGCCAGCAGTGAAGCTCACCGGGGACGTGGCTCCTACGAGCAGTACTTC	CASSEAHRGRGSYEQYF
TRBD1	19	TRBV19	TRBJ2-6	.	TGTGCCAGTAGTATATATATCGAGGGGGCCCGCTCTGGGGCCAACGTCCTGACTTTC	CASSIYIEGARSGANVLTF
.	12	TRBV5-1	TRBJ2-1	.	TGCGCCAGCAGCTTGGACGTGGGGGAGCAGTTCTTC	CASSLDVGEQFF
TRBD1	14	TRBV29-1	TRBJ2-1	.	TGCAGCGCGTCAGCGGGACAGGGGGCGACTGAGCAGTTCTTC	CSASAGQGATEQFF
TRBD1	14	TRBV6-5	TRBJ1-2	.	TGTGCCAGCAGGTCTCAGGGGGTCTACTATGGCTACACCTTC	CASRSQGVYYGYTF
.	15	TRBV27	TRBJ2-1	.	TGTGCCAGCAGTTTAAGGGGAAACTCCTACAATGAGCAGTTCTTC	CASSLRGNSYNEQFF
.	16	TRBV6-1	TRBJ2-7	.	TGTGCCAGCAGTGAAGTCACGGCAGGGCTTCTCTACGAGCAGTACTTC	CASSEVTAGLLYEQYF
.	15	TRBV19	TRBJ1-2	.	TGTGCCAGCCAGTCAACCCGTACAGGGATCTATGGCTACACCTTC	CASQSTRTGIYGYTF
TRBD2	15	TRBV6-5	TRBJ2-7	few	TGTGCCAGCAGTTACGCAGCGGGAGGGGACTACGAGCAGTACTTC	CASSYAAGGDYEQYF
.	14	TRBV9	TRBJ1-4	once	TGTGCCAGCAGCCCGACGACCACTCGTGAAAAACTGTTTTTT	CASSPTTTREKLFF
.	14	TRBV19	TRBJ1-1	.	TGTGCCAGTAGTACGCCGTGGACAGCCCAAGAAGCTTTCTTT	CASSTPWTAQEAFF
.	11	TRBV7-2	TRBJ2-5	once	TGTGCCAGCAGCTATATTGAGACCCAGTACTTC	CASSYIETQYF
.	15	TRBV7-2	TRBJ2-2	.	TGTGCCAGCAGCTTAGCGAGCGGGTTAACCGGGGAGCTGTTTTTT	CASSLASGLTGELFF
.	13	TRBV5-6	TRBJ1-2	few	TGTGCCAGCAGCTCCGGACAGTTCTATGGCTACACCTTC	CASSSGQFYGYTF
.	13	TRBV19	TRBJ1-1	.	TGTGCCAGTAGTAGCACAGAGAACACTGAAGCTTTCTTT	CASSSTENTEAFF
.	14	TRBV5-1	TRBJ2-5	.	TGCGCCAGCAGCTCCTACGGGGACTGGGAGACCCAGTACTTC	CASSSYGDWETQYF
TRBD2	17	TRBV5-1	TRBJ2-4	.	TGCGCCAGCAGCTGGGGACTAGCGGGAGGGAGGGAAAACATTCAGTACTTC	CASSWGLAGGRENIQYF
TRBD1	15	TRBV28	TRBJ2-7	.	TGTGCCAGCAGTTCAGGCGGGACAGGGTCCTACGAGCAGTACTTC	CASSSGGTGSYEQYF
.	12	TRBV28	TRBJ1-5	.	TGTGCCAGCTCAGGGTTGAGGCAGCCCCAGCATTTT	CASSGLRQPQHF
.	14	TRBV7-9	TRBJ1-1	.	TGTGCCAGCAGCTTAGGGGTTATGAACACTGAAGCTTTCTTT	CASSLGVMNTEAFF
.	16	TRBV18	TRBJ2-5	once	TGTGCCAGCTCACCACCAGGCCAGACCTACCAAGAGACCCAGTACTTC	CASSPPGQTYQETQYF
TRBD2	16	TRBV11-3	TRBJ2-2	.	TGTGCCAGCAGCCTCGGGGGGACGATGAACACCGGGGAGCTGTTTTTT	CASSLGGTMNTGELFF
TRBD1	14	TRBV30	TRBJ2-7	.	TGTGCCTGGAGTGGACAGGGAAGGAACTACGAGCAGTACTTC	CAWSGQGRNYEQYF
TRBD1	15	TRBV11-2	TRBJ2-7	.	TGTGCCAGCAGCTCCTTCGGGACAGGGTCCTACGAGCAGTACTTC	CASSSFGTGSYEQYF
.	13	TRBV5-4	TRBJ2-2	.	TGTGCCAGCAGCTCGTCTCCTACCGGGGAGCTGTTTTTT	CASSSSPTGELFF
.	14	TRBV11-2	TRBJ1-4	.	TGTGCCAGCAGCCGGGGGCAGGCTAATGAAAAACTGTTTTTT	CASSRGQANEKLFF
.	12	TRBV7-9	TRBJ1-6	once	TGTGCCAGCAGCCCGAATAATTCACCCCTCCACTTT	CASSPNNSPLHF
.	15	TRBV19	TRBJ1-5	.	TGTGCCAGTAGTGTCGGGACCCCTGGTAATCAGCCCCAGCATTTT	CASSVGTPGNQPQHF
TRBD2	19	TRBV19	TRBJ2-4	.	TGTGCCAGTAGTATAGTACCTAGCGGGGGGGCCTCAGCCAAAAACATTCAGTACTTC	CASSIVPSGGASAKNIQYF
TRBD2	14	TRBV7-9	TRBJ2-3	.	TGTGCCAGCAGCCCGGGACTAGTCACAGATACGCAGTATTTT	CASSPGLVTDTQYF
TRBD1	17	TRBV7-2	TRBJ2-5	.	TGTGCCAGCAGCTCAGACAGGGGTCTAAGGCGCCAAGAGACCCAGTACTTC	CASSSDRGLRRQETQYF
TRBD2	14	TRBV25-1	TRBJ2-7	.	TGTGCCAGCAGCGTTGGGGACTACTCCTACGAGCAGTACTTC	CASSVGDYSYEQYF
.	13	TRBV10-2	TRBJ2-3	once	TGCGCCAGCATTCTGAGTTGGGCAGATACGCAGTATTTT	CASILSWADTQYF
.	14	TRBV5-4	TRBJ2-3	.	TGTGCCAGCTTGGGGGGACCCCACACAGATACGCAGTATTTT	CASLGGPHTDTQYF
.	13	TRBV5-1	TRBJ1-6	.	TGCGCCAGCAGCTGGGACTCGAATTCACCCCTCCACTTT	CASSWDSNSPLHF
TRBD1	15	TRBV28	TRBJ1-5	.	TGTGCCAGCAGTTTAGGGACAGTGGTCAGACAGCCCCAGCATTTT	CASSLGTVVRQPQHF
.	14	TRBV2	TRBJ2-7	.	TGTGCCAGCAGAGGGGGGGGATTCGGGGGCGAGCAGTACTTC	CASRGGGFGGEQYF
.	15	TRBV7-6	TRBJ2-3	.	TGTGCCAGCAGCTTAGCGGGAGAGGGGCCAGATACGCAGTATTTT	CASSLAGEGPDTQYF
TRBD2	18	TRBV4-1	TRBJ2-7	.	TGCGCCAGCAGCCAAGAAGGGCTCGGGGGGGGAACGTCCTACGAGCAGTACTTC	CASSQEGLGGGTSYEQYF
TRBD2	16	TRBV13	TRBJ2-3	.	TGTGCCAGCAGCTCCCCGCTAGCGGAGAGCACAGATGCGCAGTATTTT	CASSSPLAESTDAQYF
TRBD2	16	TRBV2	TRBJ2-7	.	TGTGCCAGCACTTCTAGGACTCAACGTCTCAGGGAGGGGCAGTACTTC	CASTSRTQRLREGQYF
.	13	TRBV27	TRBJ2-3	.	TGTGCCAGCAGTTTATCCGGCACAGATACGCAGTATTTT	CASSLSGTDTQYF
.	11	TRBV28	TRBJ1-2	.	TGTGCCAGCAGCTGGATCTATGGCTACACCTTC	CASSWIYGYTF
TRBD2	17	TRBV13	TRBJ2-2	.	TGTGCCAGCAGTTCCCAATCAGCGGGGGGGCCGGCCGGGGAGCTGTTTTTT	CASSSQSAGGPAGELFF
.	17	TRBV7-7	TRBJ2-2	.	TGTGCCAGCAGCTTAGAGGGATCCCGATTAGACACCGGGGAGCTGTTTTTT	CASSLEGSRLDTGELFF
TRBD2	17	TRBV2	TRBJ2-3	.	TGTGCCAGCAGATCATATCGACTAGCGGGGAGCACAGATACGCAGTATTTT	CASRSYRLAGSTDTQYF
.	13	TRBV6-5	TRBJ2-7	once	TGTGCCAGCAGTTACATCGGGGGTGGGGAGCAGTACTTC	CASSYIGGGEQYF
.	13	TRBV2	TRBJ1-1	once	TGTGCCAGCAGTGAGGGCAGGGCCGCTGAAGCTTTCTTT	CASSEGRAAEAFF
TRBD1	14	TRBV11-3	TRBJ2-1	.	TGTGCCAGCAGCCCCCGGACAGGGCACAATGAGCAGTTCTTC	CASSPRTGHNEQFF
.	14	TRBV7-2	TRBJ1-4	.	TGTGCCAGCAGCCTCGGACATAGTAATGAAAAACTGTTTTTT	CASSLGHSNEKLFF
TRBD2	14	TRBV29-1	TRBJ2-3	.	TGCAGTGGGACGGGGGGGGAGGTCACAGATACGCAGTATTTT	CSGTGGEVTDTQYF
.	13	TRBV10-2	TRBJ1-4	.	TGCGCCAGCAGTGACCCCTCCGGCGAAAAACTGTTTTTT	CASSDPSGEKLFF
.	14	TRBV5-1	TRBJ2-2	once	TGCGCCAGCAGCTTGGGGGCGACCACCGGGGAGCTGTTTTTT	CASSLGATTGELFF
TRBD1	14	TRBV5-1	TRBJ1-1	.	TGCGCCAGCAGCTCCACACAGGGGGACACTGAAGCTTTCTTT	CASSSTQGDTEAFF
.	13	TRBV5-1	TRBJ2-1	.	TGCGCCAGCAGCTTGATGGGGGTACATGAGCAGTTCTTC	CASSLMGVHEQFF
TRBD2	15	TRBV4-1	TRBJ2-1	.	TGCGCCAGCAGCCAAGGAGCGGGGGGATACAATGAGCAGTTCTTC	CASSQGAGGYNEQFF
TRBD1	20	TRBV4-1	TRBJ2-2	.	TGCGCCAGCAGCCAAGAGAGGGGATATCGTCAGGGGGCAGACACCGGGGAGCTGTTTTTT	CASSQERGYRQGADTGELFF
TRBD1	16	TRBV7-9	TRBJ2-2	.	TGTGCCAGCAGCCCAATGACAGGGGGCCTCACCGGGGAGCTGTTTTTT	CASSPMTGGLTGELFF
.	13	TRBV27	TRBJ1-1	.	TGTGCCAGCAGCAGGACAGTGAACACTGAAGCTTTCTTT	CASSRTVNTEAFF
.	14	TRBV12-5	TRBJ2-3	.	TGTGCTAGTGGTCCACCATCAGGCACAGATACGCAGTATTTT	CASGPPSGTDTQYF